This T cell receptor beta chain derives from a study of CD8 T cells in Susac syndrome. Trimming took off 3 bases at V and 4 bases at J, with 12 bases between the two ends. This CDR3 is built from 14 residues. Germline V gene data show CDR1 as LNHDA and CDR2 as SQIVND (reference sequence). An amount of RNA that ranged from 0.5 to 1 ug was reverse transcribed with random hexamers. One entry per CDR3 protein, called by TCRdb with MiXCR from the immunoSEQ multiplex PCR reads. The sample records over 300,000 distinct CDR3 sequences, 92% being singletons. This receptor was obtained from a human donor with multiple sclerosis. This rearrangement joins TRBV19 to TRBJ1-2; D might be TRBD1 (5 bases). Sequencing input: CD4+ T cells from PBMCs. Here the CDR3 reads CASSMGRVSYGYTF. Written as DNA, the CDR3 is TGTGCCAGTAGTATGGGCAGGGTGAGCTATGGCTACACCTTC.